The 20 T cell receptor beta chains below all came from one sample that was sequenced in a study of T cells in Graves' hyperthyroidism and ophthalmopathy. RNA transcripts yielded amplified TCR beta CDR3 regions. The HTBI primer set served for first-round RT-PCR of the TCR CDR3. TCRdb recomputed calls from the multiplex PCR reads with MiXCR, one row per CDR3 protein. The repertoire has approximately 420,000 distinct CDR3 sequences, more than 13% of them found once; the top ten carry 30% to 35%. The source material was blood. Source of these receptors: a woman in her twenties or thirties with Graves' hyperthyroidism.

The table lists this clonotype with a few counts. The chain is built from TRBV7-3 and TRBJ2-3; unclear D gene. V was cut by 5 bases and J by 6 bases, with 12 bases left in between. The CDR3 consists of 13 residues. The germline CDR1 and CDR2 sequences are SGHTA and FQGTGA. DNA for the CDR3: TGTGCCAGCAGCCCGGACCTCGGGGATACGCAGTATTTT. It yields the protein CASSPDLGDTQYF.

This clonotype was seen more than once but under ten times. V gene TRBV4-1 combines with J gene TRBJ1-5, with 9 bases aligning to TRBD1. The germline gives CDR1 MGHRA, CDR2 YSYEKL. The trim removed 2 bases at V and 3 bases at J, leaving 5 bases unmatched. This CDR3 spans 16 amino acids. CDR3 amino acids: CASSQSGTGSNQPQHF. Here the CDR3 DNA reads TGCGCCAGCAGCCAATCCGGGACAGGGTCCAATCAGCCCCAGCATTTT.

The CDR3: CASSLKIPQGAVEKLFF. The DNA of the CDR3 is TGTGCCAGCAGCTTAAAAATCCCACAGGGGGCTGTGGAAAAACTGTTTTTT. This chain joins TRBV7-3 and TRBJ1-4; 9 bases agree with TRBD1. The CDR3 is 17 residues long. CDR1 is SGHTA and CDR2 is FQGTGA in the germline V gene. With V trimmed by 1 base and J by 8 bases, 11 bases remained unmatched.

Ten or more counts support this clonotype. The chain uses TRBV6-1 and TRBJ2-1, with TRBD2 identical over 16 bases. Trimming took 3 bases from V and 8 from J; bases not matched to a gene: 10. Germline assignment: CDR1 MNHNS and CDR2 SASEGT. This CDR3 has 18 amino acids. Here the CDR3 reads CASSDAGTSGRATHEQFF. In DNA, the CDR3 is TGTGCCAGCAGTGACGCCGGGACTAGCGGGAGGGCCACCCATGAGCAGTTCTTC.

The chain recombines TRBV7-9 with TRBJ2-5; possibly TRBD1 for D (6 bases). Germline V lookup: CDR1 SEHNR, CDR2 FQNEAQ (reference sequence). The CDR3 runs to 16 residues. Trimming removed 6 bases at V and 7 bases at J, with 24 bases between. The CDR3 DNA follows: TGTGCCAGCAGGCCCGGGACACACGACCGGGTGAGGACCCAGTACTTC. As protein: CASRPGTHDRVRTQYF.

V gene TRBV11-2 combines with J gene TRBJ2-2; D is perhaps TRBD2 (6 bases). The CDR3 contains 15 residues. V lost 5 bases and J lost 6, with 16 bases in between. Germline assignment: CDR1 SGHAT and CDR2 FQNNGV. CDR3 bases: TGTGCCAGCAGCCCCCTGGGAGGACTGGCCGGGGAGCTGTTTTTT. Encoded protein: CASSPLGGLAGELFF. The complete variable domain, with remaining parts taken from reference TRBV11-2 and TRBJ2-2, reads EAGVAQSPRYKIIEKRQSVAFWCNPISGHATLYWYQQILGQGPKLLIQFQNNGVVDDSQLPKDRFSAERLKGVDSTLKIQPAKLEDSAVYLCASSPLGGLAGELFFGEGSRLTVL.

This clonotype was counted many times. The J gene is TRBJ1-1, the V gene TRBV2, with 7 bases aligning to TRBD1. Looked up from germline, CDR1 is SNHLY and CDR2 is FYNNEI. The CDR3 extends over 14 amino acids. Trimming removed 11 bases from V and 4 bases from J; junction bases left unmatched: 13. The CDR3 loop is CAQAGGGRTTEAFF. The CDR3 region has the DNA TGTGCCCAAGCAGGGGGGGGGAGGACCACTGAAGCTTTCTTT.

This clonotype was seen repeatedly, ten times or more. The V gene is TRBV6-5, the J gene TRBJ2-7, with 8 bases fitting TRBD1. After removal of 2 bases from V and 4 bases from J, the junction contained 7 bases not matched to a gene. The germline CDR1 and CDR2 sequences are MNHEY and SVGAGI. This CDR3 region has 15 residues. DNA of the CDR3: TGTGCCAGCAGTTACCAGGGACAGGTTGGTTACGAGCAGTACTTC. Amino acid sequence: CASSYQGQVGYEQYF.

Worth noting for this clonotype: A junction boundary mismatches the germline segment, possibly from a read error. This chain connects TRBV6-9 to TRBJ1-3, with TRBD1 identical over 7 bases. The CDR3 extends over 12 amino acids. Per germline, CDR1 MNHGY and CDR2 SVAAGI. The CDR3 DNA reads as TGCGCCAGAGACCCAACCGGGACAGTGAGTAATTTT. It codes for CARDPTGTVSNF.

This clonotype occurred many times. The chain joins TRBV7-9 to TRBJ2-3, with D perhaps being TRBD1 or TRBD2 (5 bases each). Germline CDR1 is SEHNR and CDR2 is FQNEAQ (reference sequence). The CDR3 covers 15 residues. The V end was cut by 5 bases, the J end by 6 bases, with 18 bases between. The CDR3 DNA follows: TGTGCCAGCAGCCAGGCCTCAGGAGAGGGGGATACGCAGTATTTT. Protein: CASSQASGEGDTQYF.

This clonotype turned up a few times. The V and J genes are TRBV6-9 and TRBJ2-1; 7 positions agree with TRBD2. Looked up from germline, CDR1 is MNHGY and CDR2 is SVAAGI. The CDR3 has 15 residues. Trimming removed 4 bases from V and 2 bases from J; junction bases left unmatched: 5. Written as DNA, the CDR3 is TGTGCCAGCAGTTCGACTAGCCGGCCCTACAATGAGCAGTTCTTC. The encoded protein is CASSSTSRPYNEQFF.

This clonotype was found many times. J is TRBJ1-4 and V is TRBV18; D is uncertain. Germline V gene sequence: CDR1 KGHSH, CDR2 LQKENI. V lost 2 bases to trimming and J lost 12 bases, with 13 bases between them. This CDR3 region has 13 residues. As DNA, the CDR3 is TGTGCCAGCTCACCATCACGGTCTGCTGAACTGTTTTTT. Translation: CASSPSRSAELFF.

The rearrangement links TRBV9 to TRBJ2-1, with 7 bases lining up with TRBD1. V gave up 4 bases and J gave up 0 bases; unmatched junction bases: 4. This CDR3 is 15 amino acids long. Germline CDR1 SGDLS, CDR2 YYNGEE. The CDR3 DNA reads TGTGCCAGCAGCACTCGGGACAGCTCCTACAATGAGCAGTTCTTC. Translation gives CASSTRDSSYNEQFF.

The chain uses TRBV3-1 and TRBJ2-6, with D possibly TRBD1 on 5 matching bases. The CDR3 loop spans 19 amino acids. Germline lookup yields CDR1 LGHDT and CDR2 YNNKEL (reference sequence). V was shortened by 5 bases and J by 0 bases, with 20 bases between the two germline ends. CDR3 sequence: CASSTGSGFATSGANVLTF. In DNA, the CDR3 is TGTGCCAGCAGCACAGGCTCCGGGTTTGCCACCTCTGGGGCCAACGTCCTGACTTTC.

The rearrangement joins TRBV18 to TRBJ2-1, with unresolved D. Between the trimmed V and J ends, which lost 2 bases and 6 bases, there was a span of 17 bases. The CDR3 runs to 16 residues. The germline CDR1 and CDR2 sequences are KGHSH and LQKENI. CDR3 coding DNA: TGTGCCAGCTCACCAAGTGTCGTTCATAACGGCAATGAGCAGTTCTTC. Its translation: CASSPSVVHNGNEQFF.

This clonotype was recorded at least ten times. The chain recombines TRBV20-1 with TRBJ1-2; 7 nucleotides line up with TRBD1. Germline V lookup: CDR1 DFQATT, CDR2 SNEGSKA (reference sequence). The V gene end was trimmed by 3 bases and the J gene end by 7 bases; junction bases not matched to a gene: 8. This CDR3 spans 13 amino acids. Here the CDR3 reads CSARIDRAGGYTF. DNA for the CDR3: TGCAGTGCTAGGATTGACAGGGCAGGTGGCTACACCTTC.

This clonotype came up a few times. V is TRBV15 and J is TRBJ2-1, with D tentatively TRBD2 (5 bases). Germline CDR1 is LNHNV and CDR2 is YYDKDF (reference sequence). Trimming removed 6 bases at V and 9 bases at J, with 6 bases between. This CDR3 has 10 residues. The CDR3 reads CATRGSEQFF. The CDR3 DNA is TGTGCCACCAGAGGGAGTGAGCAGTTCTTC.

This clonotype was counted at least ten times. This chain links TRBV30 with TRBJ2-5; D is unresolved. Trimming removed 0 bases at V and 4 bases at J, with 3 bases between. The CDR3 contains 11 residues. The germline gives CDR1 GTSNPN, CDR2 SVGIG (reference sequence). The CDR3: CAWSVLETQYF. The DNA for the CDR3 is TGTGCCTGGAGTGTATTAGAGACCCAGTACTTC. Filled out from reference TRBV30 and TRBJ2-5, the complete variable domain reads SQTIHQWPATLVQPVGSPLSLECTVEGTSNPNLYWYRQAAGRGLQLLFYSVGIGQISSEVPQNLSASRPQDRQFILSSKKLLLSDSGFYLCAWSVLETQYFGPGTRLLVL.

This clonotype was found a few times. The rearrangement joins TRBV10-3 to TRBJ2-5; the D is unclear. Looked up from germline, CDR1 is ENHRY and CDR2 is SYGVKD. V shed 4 bases and J shed 4 bases, with 7 bases lying between them. This CDR3 is built from 12 residues. The CDR3 loop reads CAISGDRETQYF. The DNA for the CDR3 is TGTGCCATCAGTGGGGATCGAGAGACCCAGTACTTC.

Only a few counts were recorded for this clonotype. The chain joins TRBV7-9 to TRBJ2-1, with TRBD2 matching 8 bases. The V segment lost 6 bases and the J segment 7 bases; nucleotides outside the gene matches: 5. Germline V lookup: CDR1 SEHNR, CDR2 FQNEAQ (reference sequence). This CDR3 region has 13 residues. The CDR3 protein is CASRAGAGNEQFF. The CDR3 coding sequence is TGTGCCAGCAGAGCGGGAGCGGGGAATGAGCAGTTCTTC.